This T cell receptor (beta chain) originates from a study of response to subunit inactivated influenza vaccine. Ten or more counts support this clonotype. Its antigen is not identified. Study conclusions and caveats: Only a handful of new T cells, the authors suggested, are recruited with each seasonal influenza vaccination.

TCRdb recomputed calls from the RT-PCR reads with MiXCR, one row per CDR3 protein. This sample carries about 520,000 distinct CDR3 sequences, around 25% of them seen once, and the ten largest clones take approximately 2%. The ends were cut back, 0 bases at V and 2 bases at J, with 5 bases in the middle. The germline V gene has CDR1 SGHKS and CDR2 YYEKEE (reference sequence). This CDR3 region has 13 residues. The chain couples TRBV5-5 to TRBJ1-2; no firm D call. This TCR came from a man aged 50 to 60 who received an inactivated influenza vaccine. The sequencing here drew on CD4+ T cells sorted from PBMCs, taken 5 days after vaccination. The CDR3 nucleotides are TGTGCCAGCAGCTTGGCCGCGAACTATGGCTACACCTTC. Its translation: CASSLAANYGYTF.